This TCR beta chain originates from a study of shared clonotypes between healthy human individuals. The repertoire was sequenced with immunoSEQ multiplex PCR; TCRdb's copy has only in-frame clones and lacks some. Altogether about 2 million clones are present, roughly 94% being singletons, with the ten largest covering around 1.2%. CD45RO-negative, CCR7-selected cells formed the naive CD8 fraction, which excluded terminally differentiated effector memory CD45RA+ cells. V shed 7 bases and J 0 bases; nucleotides not matched to a gene: 12. Germline loops: CDR1 SNHLY, CDR2 FYNNEI. This CDR3 is built from 16 residues.

The receptor comes from a man aged 18 to 29 in good health. The genes are TRBV2 and TRBJ2-7; 7 nucleotides agree with TRBD1. Source material: naive CD8+ T cells sorted from blood. The CDR3 region has the DNA TGTGCCAGCACCACGCCCCGGGACAGTAGCTCCTACGAGCAGTACTTC. Its protein is CASTTPRDSSSYEQYF.